The rows below give T cell receptor beta chains drawn from one sample of a study of blood T cells in healthy people across ages. In TCRdb, the 5' RACE reads were re-called with MiXCR into one record per CDR3 protein. The sample has about 1.7 million distinct CDR3 sequences, roughly 30% seen once; the top ten hold 7.7%. The sequenced sample was blood. All receptors derive from a woman aged 30 to 39 in good health. Both conserved end residues are part of each CDR3. Fields, in order: clone size, V gene, CDR3 length, D gene, J gene, CDR3 protein, CDR3 DNA. D genes are given only for firm matches. Not all rows give a size; the values are once, few, many and, for expanded clones, a class.

clone_size: few
v_call: TRBV20-1
cdr3_length: 15
d_call: TRBD1
j_call: TRBJ1-4
cdr3_aa: CSAGDRATGNGKLFF
cdr3_nt: TGCAGTGCTGGGGACAGGGCGACGGGAAATGGAAAACTGTTTTTT

clone_size: .
v_call: TRBV20-1
cdr3_length: 17
d_call: .
j_call: TRBJ1-6
cdr3_aa: CSASYFEPSSYNSPLHF
cdr3_nt: TGCAGTGCTAGTTATTTTGAGCCGAGCTCCTATAATTCACCCCTCCACTTT

clone_size: .
v_call: TRBV12-3/TRBV12-4
cdr3_length: 16
d_call: TRBD1
j_call: TRBJ1-2
cdr3_aa: CASSLPEDRKIYGYTF
cdr3_nt: TGTGCCAGCAGTTTACCGGAGGACAGGAAAATCTATGGCTACACCTTC

clone_size: few
v_call: TRBV6-5
cdr3_length: 13
d_call: .
j_call: TRBJ1-1
cdr3_aa: CASSYGMGTEAFF
cdr3_nt: TGTGCCAGCAGTTACGGGATGGGCACTGAAGCTTTCTTT

clone_size: .
v_call: TRBV7-7
cdr3_length: 14
d_call: TRBD2
j_call: TRBJ2-4
cdr3_aa: CASSPSRAGVEQYF
cdr3_nt: TGTGCTAGCAGCCCCAGTAGAGCGGGGGTTGAGCAGTACTTC

clone_size: .
v_call: TRBV2
cdr3_length: 13
d_call: .
j_call: TRBJ1-4
cdr3_aa: CASRVDMDEKLFF
cdr3_nt: TGTGCCAGCAGAGTGGATATGGATGAAAAACTGTTTTTT

clone_size: .
v_call: TRBV5-6
cdr3_length: 17
d_call: TRBD2
j_call: TRBJ2-1
cdr3_aa: CASSLSRGSSGRNEQFF
cdr3_nt: TGTGCCAGCAGCTTGAGTCGGGGATCTAGCGGGAGAAATGAGCAGTTCTTC

clone_size: few
v_call: TRBV2
cdr3_length: 14
d_call: TRBD1
j_call: TRBJ1-2
cdr3_aa: CASREDRGLDGYTF
cdr3_nt: TGTGCCAGCAGAGAGGACAGGGGGCTAGATGGCTACACCTTC

clone_size: .
v_call: TRBV4-3
cdr3_length: 14
d_call: .
j_call: TRBJ2-3
cdr3_aa: CASGPLGEADTQYF
cdr3_nt: TGCGCCAGCGGCCCCCTCGGGGAGGCAGATACGCAGTATTTT

clone_size: .
v_call: TRBV6-2/TRBV6-3
cdr3_length: 13
d_call: TRBD1
j_call: TRBJ2-7
cdr3_aa: CASTDRAFHEQYF
cdr3_nt: TGTGCCAGCACCGACAGGGCTTTCCACGAGCAGTACTTC

clone_size: .
v_call: TRBV7-9
cdr3_length: 15
d_call: .
j_call: TRBJ2-7
cdr3_aa: CASSPLSGVAYEQYF
cdr3_nt: TGTGCCAGCAGCCCTCTATCAGGGGTGGCCTACGAGCAGTACTTC